This TCR beta chain appears in the sequencing data of a study of vaccination effects on CD4 cells after COVID-19. Whole-study results and caveats: At late timepoints after vaccination, vaccine- and infection-induced clones shrank markedly. Only a single clone (1 of 255 vaccine-induced clones in healthy vaccinees) cross-reacted with common cold coronaviruses.

The method was immunoSEQ multiplex PCR; TCRdb's version includes in-frame clones alone and lacks a portion of them. The top ten hold less than 2% of the sample, which has more than 60,000 clones, 74% seen once. This clone was recorded once. Its antigen is unidentified. Viral peptide pools were used in the ViraFEST assay to expand antigen-specific CD4+ T cells, and sequencing came afterward. At the end of over 8 days of culture, CD4+ T cells were isolated. The participants, recipients of two vaccine doses, got either BNT162b2 or mRNA-1273. IL-2 at about 10 IU/ml and peptides at around 10 ug/ml were added to cultured PBMC, fewer than 2.5 million per well. Half-medium exchanges with IL-2 medium took place on days 3 and 7. Looked up from germline, CDR1 is MNHNY and CDR2 is SVGAGI (reference sequence). CDR3 length equals 15 residues. Unmatched junction bases numbered 13, after V lost 6 bases and J lost 6 bases.

The rearrangement links TRBV6-6 to TRBJ2-7; TRBD1 agrees at 8 bases. Sequenced material: CD4+ T cells from PBMCs cultured with HCoV-229E spike peptides, taken after COVID-19 vaccination. The receptor comes from a human donor who received a COVID-19 vaccine. CDR3 in DNA: TGTGCCAGCAGCCTCCCCCCAGAACAGGGGGTCGAGCAGTACGTC. The encoded protein is CASSLPPEQGVEQYV.